This T cell receptor beta chain appears in the sequencing data of a study of blood T cell repertoires in COVID-19. V lost 3 bases, J lost 3 bases, and 8 bases lay in between. The CDR3 contains 13 residues. Methods used by the authors: Scientists estimated how many nucleated cells there were by amplifying reference gene primers. Using immunoSEQ multiplex PCR, the repertoire was profiled, and TCRdb retains in-frame clones only, with some absent. V, J and clone size are taken as reported in that table, and D and trimming were inferred from the DNA itself. The sample holds over 65,000 clones; around 86% are singletons and the top ten take around 1.1%.

This rearrangement joins TRBV12-3 or TRBV12-4 to TRBJ1-2; D possibly corresponds to TRBD1 (5 bases). This receptor was taken from a human donor in a cohort sampled during active COVID-19. Sequencing was carried out using peripheral blood. This CDR3 is CASSFSGDYGYTF. DNA of the CDR3: TGTGCCAGCAGTTTCTCGGGGGACTATGGCTACACCTTC.